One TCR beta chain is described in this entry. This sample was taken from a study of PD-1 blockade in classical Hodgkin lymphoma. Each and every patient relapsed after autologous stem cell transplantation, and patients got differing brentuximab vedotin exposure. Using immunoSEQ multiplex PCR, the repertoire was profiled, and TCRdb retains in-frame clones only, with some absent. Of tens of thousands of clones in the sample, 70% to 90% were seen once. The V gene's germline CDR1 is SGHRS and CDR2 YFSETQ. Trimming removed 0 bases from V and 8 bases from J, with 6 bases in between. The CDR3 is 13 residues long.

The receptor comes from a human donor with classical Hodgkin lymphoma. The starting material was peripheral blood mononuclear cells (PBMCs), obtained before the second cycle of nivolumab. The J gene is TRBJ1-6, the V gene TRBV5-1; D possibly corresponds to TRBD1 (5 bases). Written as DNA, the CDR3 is TGCGCCAGCAGCTTGGCAGGGTATTCACCCCTCCACTTT. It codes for CASSLAGYSPLHF.